This T cell receptor (beta chain) was sequenced for a study of early stage breast cancer tumors. Trimming took 8 bases from V and 5 from J; bases not matched to a gene: 5. Germline values: CDR1 SNHLY, CDR2 FYNNEI. The CDR3 length is 15 residues. Roughly 19-55 mg of tissue was diced for each tumor. Study conclusions and caveats: Most shared enriched TCRB sequences were commonly generated ones.

Details on this clone: Its antigen is unidentified.

Blood replicates held 0.5 ug DNA, tumor or normal breast approximately 1.5 ug, two each. The assay was immunoSEQ multiplex PCR, and TCRdb's table has in-frame clones only and misses some. The table has around 10,000 clones, almost 65% seen once. The chain recombines TRBV2 with TRBJ2-2; TRBD2 aligns across 13 bases. This clonotype originated in a person aged 55 to 69 with breast cancer. The sequencing input was breast tumor tissue. DNA of the CDR3: TGTGCCAGCTCAGGACTAGCGGGGGCAACCGGGGAGCTGTTTTTT. Translating it yields CASSGLAGATGELFF.